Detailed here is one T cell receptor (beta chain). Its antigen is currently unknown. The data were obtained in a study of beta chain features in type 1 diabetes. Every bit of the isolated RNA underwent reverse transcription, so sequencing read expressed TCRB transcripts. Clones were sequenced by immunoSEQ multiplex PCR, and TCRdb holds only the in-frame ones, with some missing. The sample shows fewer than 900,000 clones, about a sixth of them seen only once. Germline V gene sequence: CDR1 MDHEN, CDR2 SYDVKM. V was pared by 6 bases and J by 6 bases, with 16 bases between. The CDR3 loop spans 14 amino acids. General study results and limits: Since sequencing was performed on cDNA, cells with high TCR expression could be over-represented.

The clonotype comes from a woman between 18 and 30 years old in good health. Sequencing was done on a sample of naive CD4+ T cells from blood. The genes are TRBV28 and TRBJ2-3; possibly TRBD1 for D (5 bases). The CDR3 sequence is CASRTEPGWDTQYF. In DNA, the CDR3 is TGTGCCAGCAGGACCGAACCAGGGTGGGATACGCAGTATTTT.